This TCR beta chain was identified in a study of brain metastases from non-small cell lung cancer. V lost 7 bases and J lost 0, with 10 bases in between. This CDR3 spans 14 amino acids. Germline CDR1 SNHLY, CDR2 FYNNEI. Using immunoSEQ multiplex PCR, the repertoire was profiled, and TCRdb retains in-frame clones only, with some absent. The table has about 1,500 clones, 91% seen once. The receptor was derived from a donor over 35 with non-small cell lung cancer. The specimen was tumor-adjacent normal tissue. This chain connects TRBV2 to TRBJ1-5; D possibly corresponds to TRBD1 (5 bases). The CDR3 nucleotides read TGTGCCAGCATGAGGGGTGGTAGCAATCAGCCCCAGCATTTT. Amino acids: CASMRGGSNQPQHF. Full variable domain (rest looked up from reference TRBV2 and TRBJ1-5): EPEVTQTPSHQVTQMGQEVILRCVPISNHLYFYWYRQILGQKVEFLVSFYNNEISEKSEIFDDQFSVERPDGSNFTLKIRSTKLEDSAMYFCASMRGGSNQPQHFGDGTRLSIL.